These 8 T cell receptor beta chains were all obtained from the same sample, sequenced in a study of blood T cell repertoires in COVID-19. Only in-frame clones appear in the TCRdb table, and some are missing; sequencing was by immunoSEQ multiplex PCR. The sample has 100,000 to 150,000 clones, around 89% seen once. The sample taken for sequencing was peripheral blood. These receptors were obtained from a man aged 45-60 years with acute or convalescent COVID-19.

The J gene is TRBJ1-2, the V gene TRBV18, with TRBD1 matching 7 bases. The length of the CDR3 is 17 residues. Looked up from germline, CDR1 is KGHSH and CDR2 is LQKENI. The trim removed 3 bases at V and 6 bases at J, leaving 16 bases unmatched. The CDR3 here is CASSPTWTGQTINGYTF. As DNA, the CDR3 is TGTGCCAGCTCACCGACGTGGACAGGCCAAACCATAAATGGCTACACCTTC.

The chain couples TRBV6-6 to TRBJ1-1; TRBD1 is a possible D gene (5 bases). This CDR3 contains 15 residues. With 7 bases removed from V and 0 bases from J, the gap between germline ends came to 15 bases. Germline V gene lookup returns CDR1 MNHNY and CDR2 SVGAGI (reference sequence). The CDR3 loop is CASKTESSMNTEAFF. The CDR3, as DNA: TGTGCCAGCAAGACAGAATCTTCAATGAACACTGAAGCTTTCTTT.

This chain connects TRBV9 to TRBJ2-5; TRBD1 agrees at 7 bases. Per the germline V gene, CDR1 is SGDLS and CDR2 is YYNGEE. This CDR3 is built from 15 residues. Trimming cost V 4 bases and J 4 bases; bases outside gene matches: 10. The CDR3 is CASSSHRGSGETQYF. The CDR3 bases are TGTGCCAGCAGCTCCCACAGGGGTTCAGGAGAGACCCAGTACTTC.

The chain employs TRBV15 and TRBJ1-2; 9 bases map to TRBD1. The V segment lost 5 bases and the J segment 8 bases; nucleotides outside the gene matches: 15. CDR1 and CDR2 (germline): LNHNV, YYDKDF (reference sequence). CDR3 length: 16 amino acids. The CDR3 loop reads CATSQHIPGQGGGYTF. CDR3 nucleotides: TGTGCCACCAGCCAACATATACCGGGACAGGGCGGGGGCTACACCTTC.

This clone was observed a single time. CDR3 amino acids: CASRPQGQGSNQPQHF. CDR3 bases: TGTGCCAGTCGCCCCCAGGGACAGGGTAGTAATCAGCCCCAGCATTTT. This chain connects TRBV19 to TRBJ1-5; 9 bases agree with TRBD1. Germline V gene sequence: CDR1 LNHDA, CDR2 SQIVND (reference sequence). This CDR3 has 16 residues. With 8 bases clipped from V and 4 bases from J, the junction kept 12 bases outside the gene matches.

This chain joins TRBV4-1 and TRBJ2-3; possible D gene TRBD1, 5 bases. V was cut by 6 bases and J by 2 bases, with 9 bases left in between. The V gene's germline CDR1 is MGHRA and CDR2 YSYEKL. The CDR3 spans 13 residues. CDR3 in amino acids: CASSRQTTDTQYF. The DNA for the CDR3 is TGCGCCAGCAGTCGACAGACCACAGATACGCAGTATTTT.

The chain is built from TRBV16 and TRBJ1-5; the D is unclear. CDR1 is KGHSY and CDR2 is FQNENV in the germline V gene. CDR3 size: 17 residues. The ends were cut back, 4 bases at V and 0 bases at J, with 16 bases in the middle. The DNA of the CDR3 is TGTGCCAGCAGCCCCTACGCCCGACTGGATAGCAATCAGCCCCAGCATTTT. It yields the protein CASSPYARLDSNQPQHF.

The CDR3 loop reads CATSDVLAGGPGELFF. The CDR3 DNA reads TGTGCCACCAGTGACGTCCTAGCGGGAGGGCCCGGGGAGCTGTTTTTT. V is TRBV24-1 and J is TRBJ2-2, with 12 bases aligning to TRBD2. Germline V CDR1 and CDR2: KGHDR, SFDVKD. This CDR3 comprises 16 residues. V trimming: 4 bases; J trimming: 6 bases; junction bases outside the gene matches: 5.